This T cell receptor beta chain was identified during a study of T cells in Graves' hyperthyroidism and ophthalmopathy (dated by TCRdb to about 2019). Study-level background: Peripheral blood was collected at initial diagnosis, before any treatment. In more than 5 Graves' hyperthyroidism patients, the study also compared T-cell repertoires from thyroid tissue with T-cell repertoires from blood. After blood sampling, hyperthyroidism patients were treated with methimazole at a starting dose of 30 mg daily, and ophthalmopathy patients were treated with high-dose intravenous methylprednisolone. The roughly 100 discovery patients were randomly split 7:3 into training and test sets. Whether ophthalmopathy could be predicted prospectively was tested in an independent validation cohort made up of 18 to 20 hyperthyroidism patients plus 17 patients who later progressed to ophthalmopathy. To identify distinguishing TCR V-J signatures, a discovery cohort of 95 to 100 patients was used, comprising roughly 45 with Graves' ophthalmopathy and around 57 with stable Graves' hyperthyroidism. TCR Vbeta CDR3 sequencing of 140 or so peripheral blood samples (roughly 41 ophthalmopathy, about 74 hyperthyroidism and approximately 17 progressor patients) is reported in the paper.

General conclusions and limits of the study: In cross-validation, a model built on a 13 V-J signature told ophthalmopathy apart from stable hyperthyroidism with about 90% sensitivity and 81% to 82% specificity, and in testing the same model reached 80%/75%. In validation, the model predicted progression to ophthalmopathy with about 71% sensitivity and approximately 72% specificity, a median of about 6.7 months before onset. Sample size was not statistically predetermined, and blinding of investigators to group allocation was not performed. Most expanded thyroid clonotypes (frequency above 0.001) were also detected in blood, a finding suggesting that blood repertoires may reflect thyroid immune responses.

The CDR3 runs 14 residues from the cysteine to the phenylalanine. Of all the DNA, just the CDR3 is kept, 42 bases in frame from base 1. V sheds 0 bases and J sheds 3 bases, leaving 9 bases between their ends. Per the germline V gene, MNHEY is the CDR1 and SVGAGI is the CDR2. This clonotype was observed many times. Its antigen target is currently unknown. Base qualities are missing; no much larger clone stands one base away. Stable Graves' hyperthyroidism was defined as no progression to ophthalmopathy during 18 months of follow-up. Hyperthyroidism patients were newly diagnosed, with disease duration under 2 months, and aged 18 to 65 years. The study excluded patients with uncontrolled infections, other autoimmune diseases, pregnancy or lactation. Diagnoses were based on clinical symptoms, serum thyroxine and TRAb, thyroid ultrasound and orbital computed tomography. Ficoll-Paque density gradient centrifugation was used to isolate PBMCs from about 10 ml of fresh peripheral blood. Trizol reagent was used to extract total RNA, and RNA quality was then checked on an Agilent 2100 Bioanalyzer.

The TCR beta CDR3 regions were amplified from the RNA transcripts. The TCR CDR3 was subjected to a first round of RT-PCR using the HTBI primer set and the Qiagen OneStep RT-PCR kit. Libraries were constructed in a second round of multiplex PCR, after which size selection and purification were carried out. Sequencing of the libraries was done on an Illumina HiSeq2000 using paired-end 100 bp reads. The paper's data handling went like this. SOAPnuke was used to process the raw data, throwing out any read that contained adapters or uncalled bases, had a mean Phred below 15, or lacked an exact constant-primer or identifier match. High-quality paired reads were merged with COPE v1.2.5, and unique nucleotide sequences were defined as clonotypes. MiTCR v1.1 was used to align the clonotypes against IMGT TRBV, TRBD and TRBJ reference segments. Analysis was restricted to V-J combinations with a frequency above 0.0001, which covered 99% to 99.2% of repertoires. The TCS score was defined as F50 (clonal expansion) divided by E x V (chaos), with BLOSUM62-based TCRdist calculated between CDR3 peptides within each V-J. Welch's t-statistics and random forest reduced some 510 V-J features to around 14, which were used in a naive Bayes classifier (R e1071). Clones were called with MiXCR by TCRdb after fastp trimmed the public reads at Q25, and only in-frame beta chains were retained. Each CDR3 protein gets just one entry, which takes the most common genes and DNA from the rows behind it. Clone size and V and J calls follow TCRdb, not the original study. The sample table shows 300,000 to 450,000 distinct CDR3 sequences, and about 14% are seen once. The leading ten clones occupy around 10% of the sample.

The source material was blood. This clonotype originated in a woman aged 55-75 years with Graves' hyperthyroidism. The sequence joins TRBV6-5 to TRBJ2-7; TRBD2 is a possible D gene, resting on 5 matching bases. The CDR3 in this case is CASSYSGGYYEQYF. The DNA is TGTGCCAGCAGTTACTCCGGAGGATACTACGAGCAGTACTTC.